This T cell receptor beta chain originates from a study of shared clonotypes between healthy human individuals. Study-level background: Each donor's CD4 naive and CD4 memory cells filled three plates apiece, CD8 naive two, and CD8 memory one.

A note on this clone: Its specificity is unknown.

Overall study results and limits: Few donors limited the genetic and exposure-history diversity represented. The sharing of 4.5% to 5.5% of naive CD4 clonotypes was seen across several donors.

CDR1 is SGHTA and CDR2 is FQGNSA in the germline V gene. The CDR3 has 15 residues. The V end was cut by 1 base, the J end by 1 base, with 8 bases between. The genomic DNA of each subset was split evenly across several immunoSEQ plates. The assay was immunoSEQ multiplex PCR, and TCRdb's table has in-frame clones only and misses some. The table shows some 1.4 million clones, with approximately 96% occurring only once. J is TRBJ2-1 and V is TRBV7-2; D call uncertain. The receptor comes from a man aged 30 to 39 in good health. The source material was naive CD4+ T cells sorted from blood. Subset: CD45RA+ positively selected. The CDR3 DNA sequence: TGTGCCAGCAGCTTAGTCTCGACTTCCTACAATGAGCAGTTCTTC. As protein: CASSLVSTSYNEQFF.